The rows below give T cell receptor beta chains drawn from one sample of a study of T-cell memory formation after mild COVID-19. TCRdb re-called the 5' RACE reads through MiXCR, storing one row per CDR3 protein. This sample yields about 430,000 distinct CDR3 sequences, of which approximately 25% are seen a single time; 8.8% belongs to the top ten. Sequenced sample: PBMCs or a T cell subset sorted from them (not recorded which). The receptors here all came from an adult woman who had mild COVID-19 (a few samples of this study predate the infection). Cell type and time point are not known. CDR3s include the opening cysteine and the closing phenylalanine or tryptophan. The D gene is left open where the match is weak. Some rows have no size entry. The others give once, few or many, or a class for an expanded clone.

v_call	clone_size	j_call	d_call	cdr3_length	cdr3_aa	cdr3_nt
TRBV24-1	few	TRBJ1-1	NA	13	CATSDLENTEAFF	TGTGCCACCAGTGATTTGGAGAACACTGAAGCTTTCTTT
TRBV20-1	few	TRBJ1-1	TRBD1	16	CSARAPGQVMNTEAFF	TGCAGTGCTAGAGCTCCTGGACAGGTAATGAACACTGAAGCTTTCTTT
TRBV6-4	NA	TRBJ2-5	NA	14	CATPVGGGQETQYF	TGTGCCACCCCCGTGGGAGGAGGGCAAGAGACCCAGTACTTC
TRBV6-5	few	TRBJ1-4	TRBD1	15	CASSWTGVSNEKLFF	TGTGCCAGCAGTTGGACAGGGGTCTCTAATGAAAAACTGTTTTTT
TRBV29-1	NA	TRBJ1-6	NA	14	CSVLLTGPNSPLHF	TGCAGCGTTCTACTAACAGGGCCTAATTCACCCCTCCACTTT
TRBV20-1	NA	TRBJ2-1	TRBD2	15	CSARAGTRVGNEQFF	TGCAGTGCTAGAGCCGGGACTAGGGTAGGGAATGAGCAGTTCTTC
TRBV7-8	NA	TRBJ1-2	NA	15	CASSLVGGPSSGYTF	TGTGCCAGCAGCTTAGTCGGAGGACCATCCTCTGGCTACACCTTC
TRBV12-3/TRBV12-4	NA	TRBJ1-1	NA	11	CASKSSTEAFF	TGTGCCAGCAAATCCAGCACTGAAGCTTTCTTT
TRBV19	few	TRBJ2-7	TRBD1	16	CASSISSGTGSYEQYF	TGTGCCAGTAGTATAAGCTCCGGGACAGGGTCCTACGAGCAGTACTTC
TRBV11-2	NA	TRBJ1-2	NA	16	CASSLAGSSPNYGYTF	TGTGCCAGCAGCTTAGCGGGCTCCTCTCCTAACTATGGCTACACCTTC
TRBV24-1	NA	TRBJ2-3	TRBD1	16	CATSAPGTGGSDTQYF	TGTGCCACCAGTGCCCCCGGGACAGGGGGATCAGATACGCAGTATTTT
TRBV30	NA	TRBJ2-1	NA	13	CAWSVLSDNEQFF	TGTGCCTGGAGTGTACTCTCTGACAATGAGCAGTTCTTC
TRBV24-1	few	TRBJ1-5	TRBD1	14	CATVTHRGNQPQHF	TGTGCCACCGTGACCCACAGGGGTAATCAGCCCCAGCATTTT
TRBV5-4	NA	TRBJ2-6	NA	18	CASSFSVGGRSGANVLTF	TGTGCCAGCAGCTTTTCGGTAGGGGGGAGATCTGGGGCCAACGTCCTGACTTTC
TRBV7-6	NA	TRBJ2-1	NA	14	CASSLGGTFNEQFF	TGTGCCAGCAGCTTAGGAGGGACATTTAATGAGCAGTTCTTC
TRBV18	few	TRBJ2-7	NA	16	CASSPASGGGSYEQYF	TGTGCCAGCTCACCGGCCTCAGGGGGGGGGTCCTACGAGCAGTACTTC
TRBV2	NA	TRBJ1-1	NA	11	CASDVGREAFF	TGTGCCAGCGACGTGGGCAGAGAAGCTTTCTTT
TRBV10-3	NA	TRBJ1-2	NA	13	CAISDGRLYGYTF	TGTGCCATCAGTGACGGCAGACTCTATGGCTACACCTTC
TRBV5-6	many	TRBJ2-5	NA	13	CASSLVLAETQYF	TGTGCCAGCAGCTTGGTTCTCGCGGAGACCCAGTACTTC
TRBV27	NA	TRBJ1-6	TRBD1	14	CASTWGTENSPLHF	TGTGCCAGCACCTGGGGGACAGAGAATTCACCCCTCCACTTT